This TCR beta chain was obtained from a study of blood T cell repertoires in COVID-19. At the level of the study: Both acute and convalescent COVID-19 samples were obtained from the United States, Italy and Spain. T cells, B-cell-depleted T cells, or PBMCs provided the cDNA or gDNA that served as material.

The CDR3 covers 16 residues. In germline, CDR1 is SGHRS, CDR2 YFSETQ. After removal of 0 bases from V and 7 bases from J, the junction contained 6 bases not matched to a gene. In the authors' workflow: Scientists estimated how many nucleated cells there were by amplifying reference gene primers. Sequenced by immunoSEQ multiplex PCR; TCRdb stores in-frame clones only, minus some. That table is the source of V, J and clone size, and D and trimming were worked out from the DNA. The data show fewer than 85,000 clones, around 67% seen once. This chain connects TRBV5-1 to TRBJ2-1, with 11 bases aligning to TRBD2. The sequencing input was peripheral blood. This TCR came from a man aged 55 to 70 with acute or convalescent COVID-19. Here the CDR3 DNA reads TGCGCCAGCAGCTTGGCACTAGCGGGAGTGGGAAATGAGCAGTTCTTC. This translates into CASSLALAGVGNEQFF.